The 21 T cell receptor beta chains listed next were all sequenced from one sample in a study of tumor and adjacent non-tumor tissue in lung cancer. A modified ARM-PCR protocol with three rounds of nested PCR amplified TCRbeta. TCRdb recomputed calls from the multiplex PCR reads with MiXCR, one row per CDR3 protein. The repertoire includes 55,000 to 70,000 distinct CDR3 sequences, 60% of them detected once, and around 21% sits in the top ten. This sample's RNA came from whole unsorted tissue. Sequencing used lung tumor tissue. Receptors were obtained from a man aged 45 to 65 with non-small cell lung cancer.

Note on this clonotype: Because it lacks the conserved phenylalanine or tryptophan at the end, this CDR3 is likely a read error. Because the CDR3's place on the DNA is in doubt, the DNA is left out and the CDR3 is given as listed by TCRdb. The V call is TRBV4-1, the J call TRBJ1-2; the D call in the table, TRBD1, was not verified against the DNA. The CDR3 is 12 residues long, ends included. Germline V gene sequence: CDR1 MGHRA, CDR2 YSYEKL. CDR3 protein: CTSSQVHGSLLY.

A word on this clonotype: The junction departs from the called germline gene at one end, perhaps through a read error. The chain is built from TRBV6-5 and TRBJ2-3; the D gene is possibly TRBD1 (5 bases). Looked up from germline, CDR1 is MNHEY and CDR2 is SVGAGI. CDR3 length equals 13 residues. Here the CDR3 reads CASSLTDTDTRYF. CDR3 DNA sequence: TGTGCCAGCAGTCTGACGGACACAGATACGCGGTATTTT.

The chain recombines TRBV11-2 with TRBJ2-3, with 7 bases lining up with TRBD2. Per the germline V gene, CDR1 is SGHAT and CDR2 is FQNNGV. The CDR3 totals 16 residues. The J segment lost 3 bases and the V segment lost 2 bases, leaving 8 bases of the junction unmatched. CDR3 sequence reads: CASSLSSGVSTDTQYF. In nucleotides, the CDR3 is TGTGCCAGCAGCTTATCTAGCGGTGTATCGACAGATACGCAGTATTTT.

A note on this clonotype: This may be a read error, as it is one base from a much larger clone. This is likely a read error, given that the CDR3 carries no conserved phenylalanine or tryptophan at its end. V and J are TRBV7-9 and TRBJ1-1; D is unclear. V was cut by 8 bases and J by 5 bases, with 21 bases left in between. CDR3 length equals 15 residues. Germline V gene data show CDR1 as SEHNR and CDR2 as FQNEAQ (reference sequence). The CDR3 coding sequence is TGTGCCAGCTCCCCCGGCCAAGGGAGGGAAACTGAAGCTTTCTGT. Translation gives CASSPGQGRETEAFC.

This clonotype is a singleton in its sample. The final CDR3 position lacks the conserved phenylalanine or tryptophan, pointing to a likely read error. The rearrangement links TRBV29-1 to TRBJ1-1; TRBD1 aligns across 8 bases. CDR1 is SQVTM and CDR2 is ANQGSEA in the germline V gene. The CDR3 runs 14 residues. The CDR3 DNA reads TGCAGCGGGGAGGGGCAGGGGGCATACACTGATGCTTTCCTT. It is translated as CSGEGQGAYTDAFL.

This clonotype was seen only a few times. One junction end does not reproduce the germline sequence, and a read error may be involved. J is TRBJ2-7 and V is TRBV2; TRBD2 matches at 8 bases. The CDR3 has 14 amino acids. Germline V gene data show CDR1 as SNHLY and CDR2 as FYNNEI. CDR3 DNA: TGTGACAGCAGTGAAGGCGGGACTAGCTACGAGCAGTACTTC. Translating gives CDSSEGGTSYEQYF.

This clonotype occurred once. Its ends do not fully match the called genes, so a read error is possible. The V call is TRBV29-1, the J call TRBJ2-7; D unresolved. The CDR3 totals 12 residues. Germline V CDR1 and CDR2: SQVTM, ANQGSEA. DNA of the CDR3: TGCAGCGTTGGGATCAGCTCCTACGGGCAGTACTTC. Encoded protein: CSVGISSYGQYF.

A note on this clonotype: This could be a read error, since a much larger clone is one nucleotide away. The chain has TRBV5-6 and TRBJ2-3; D possibly corresponds to TRBD1 (6 bases). This CDR3 has 15 residues. Germline CDR1 SGHDT, CDR2 YYEEEE. The CDR3 sequence: CANSVGGTRGDTQYF. CDR3 DNA: TGTGCCAACAGCGTGGGTGGGACACGGGGAGATACGCAGTATTTT.

This clonotype was observed a few times. The J gene is TRBJ2-3, the V gene TRBV11-2, with 10 bases matching TRBD2. Germline lookup yields CDR1 SGHAT and CDR2 FQNNGV. CDR3 length equals 16 residues. Unmatched junction bases numbered 14, after V lost 9 bases and J lost 5 bases. CDR3 nucleotide sequence: TGTGCCAGTTCTTTTCTAGCGGGAGTTAACATAGATACGCAGTATTTT. Protein: CASSFLAGVNIDTQYF.

Many counts were recorded for this clonotype. This chain joins TRBV12-5 and TRBJ2-6; D is uncertain. V was clipped by 1 base and J by 2 bases, with 12 bases between them. The CDR3 spans 17 residues. The germline V gene encodes CDR1 LGHNT and CDR2 FRNRAP. The chain's CDR3 is CASGLEPRHPGANVLTF. Written as DNA, the CDR3 is TGTGCTAGTGGTTTGGAACCCCGACACCCTGGGGCCAACGTCCTGACTTTC.

In this sample, this clonotype turned up many times. Being one base from a much bigger clone, this may be a read error. The chain links TRBV4-2 to TRBJ1-3; the D is unclear. This CDR3 has 12 residues. CDR1 is LGHNA and CDR2 is YNFKEQ in the germline V gene. CDR3 in amino acids: CASSQDGNTTYF. In DNA form, the CDR3 reads TGTGCCAGCAGCCAAGATGGAAACACCACATATTTT.

Points on this clonotype: A read error may account for a junction end that differs from germline. The V gene is TRBV7-9, the J gene TRBJ2-3; no clear D gene. The CDR3 runs 15 residues. The germline CDR1 and CDR2 sequences are SEHNR and FQNEAQ (reference sequence). The CDR3 protein is CSSSLVASQMDTQYF. CDR3 DNA: TGTTCCAGCAGCTTAGTGGCATCTCAAATGGATACGCAGTATTTT.

Turning to this clonotype: One end of the junction is discordant with germline, which a read error may explain. The chain has TRBV11-2 and TRBJ2-7; tentatively, D is TRBD1 (5 bases). The CDR3 consists of 15 residues. Germline V gives CDR1 SGHAT, CDR2 FQNNGV. CDR3 protein: CASSLDWGNSYEQYF. The CDR3, as DNA: TGTGCTAGCAGCTTAGATTGGGGCAACTCATACGAGCAGTACTTC.

Concerning this clonotype: At one of its ends the junction is not consistent with the germline gene, which may arise from a read error. The V and J genes are TRBV11-2 and TRBJ1-4; the D gene is possibly TRBD1 (6 bases). The CDR3 contains 18 residues. From germline, CDR1 is SGHAT and CDR2 FQNNGV. CDR3 bases: TGTGCCAGCAGCCAACCCGTTTGGGAACAGGGACTTAATGAGAGACTGTTATTC. It specifies CASSQPVWEQGLNERLLF.

J is TRBJ1-2 and V is TRBV6-1; TRBD1 aligns across 8 bases. Germline V gene sequence: CDR1 MNHNS, CDR2 SASEGT. The trim removed 9 bases at V and 10 bases at J, leaving 19 bases unmatched. CDR3 length equals 15 residues. CDR3 nucleotides: TGTGCCAGTATCCCCGGGACAGGTCTTAACCATGACTACACCTTC. Its protein is CASIPGTGLNHDYTF.

This chain links TRBV11-2 with TRBJ1-2; D uncertain. Trimming removed 8 bases from V and 1 base from J, with 14 bases in between. The length of the CDR3 is 14 residues. CDR1 and CDR2 (germline): SGHAT, FQNNGV. CDR3 in amino acids: CASGVDKFNYGYTF. The CDR3 bases are TGTGCCAGCGGCGTCGACAAATTTAACTATGGCTACACCTTC.

Remarks on this clonotype: Given a much more abundant clone one base away, this may be a read error. V usage is TRBV29-1 and J usage is TRBJ2-7, with 10 bases aligning to TRBD2. Trimming took 5 bases from V and 2 from J; bases not matched to a gene: 6. Germline lookup yields CDR1 SQVTM and CDR2 ANQGSEA. The length of the CDR3 is 14 residues. The CDR3 DNA sequence: TGCAGCGTTACCTACGGACTAGCGGCCTACGAGCAGTACTTC. Protein product: CSVTYGLAAYEQYF.

This clonotype came up many times. The chain carries TRBV12-3 or TRBV12-4 and TRBJ2-1; maybe TRBD2 (6 bases). Trimming left V 2 bases short and J 2 bases short, with 7 bases between. The CDR3 sequence is 14 residues long. In DNA form, the CDR3 reads TGTGCCAGCAGTTTACCGGGGGCCTACAATGAGCAGTTCTTC. It specifies CASSLPGAYNEQFF.

V and J are TRBV19 and TRBJ2-5; the D gene is possibly TRBD1 (5 bases). V gave up 7 bases and J gave up 5 bases, with 17 bases separating them. The germline V gene has CDR1 LNHDA and CDR2 SQIVND (reference sequence). The CDR3 is 14 amino acids. The CDR3 loop is CASTNPGHTETQYF. The DNA for the CDR3 is TGTGCCAGTACCAACCCAGGACACACGGAGACCCAGTACTTC.

The V call is TRBV28, the J call TRBJ2-3; TRBD2 aligns across 7 bases. The CDR3 runs to 14 residues. Germline CDR1 is MDHEN and CDR2 is SYDVKM. The V segment lost 6 bases and the J segment 0 bases; nucleotides outside the gene matches: 3. The CDR3 nucleotides are TGTGCCAGCAGGAGCGGGGTTAGCACAGATACGCAGTATTTT. Its protein is CASRSGVSTDTQYF.

For this clonotype: The junction differs from germline at one of its ends, possibly a read error. This rearrangement joins TRBV7-2 to TRBJ2-1, with 11 nucleotides matching TRBD2. The CDR3 totals 15 residues. Germline V gives CDR1 SGHTA, CDR2 FQGNSA. For the CDR3, the DNA is TGTGCCAGCACCCCCCCGGGGCTAGCGGGGGGTTGGCAGCTCTTC. Its translation: CASTPPGLAGGWQLF.